Included here is one T cell receptor beta chain sequence, with context. Original methodology: By means of reference gene primer amplification, nucleated cell counts were estimated. Clones were sequenced by immunoSEQ multiplex PCR, and TCRdb holds only the in-frame ones, with some missing. V and J calls and clone size follow that table, whereas D and trimming were derived from the DNA. The table includes about 180,000 clones, about 91% detected once. The source of the sample is a study of blood T cell repertoires in COVID-19. Overall study context: Acute and convalescent COVID-19 specimens originated in the United States, Italy and Spain.

Germline V gives CDR1 SEHNR, CDR2 FQNEAQ (reference sequence). V lost 2 bases to trimming and J lost 0 bases, with 9 bases between them. CDR3 length equals 15 residues. Study members were between about 18 and 100 years old and lived in 20 to 30 US regions. Sequencing input: PBMCs or T cells enriched from blood (not recorded which). The gene calls are TRBV7-9 and TRBJ2-3; D gene uncertain. The TCR was taken from a middle-aged woman with acute COVID-19. In DNA form, the CDR3 reads TGTGCCAGCAGCTTAACCCAGACAAGCACAGATACGCAGTATTTT. Protein sequence: CASSLTQTSTDTQYF.